This T cell receptor beta chain appears in the sequencing data of a study of T cell repertoires in cytomegalovirus infection. Findings and caveats of the study: Ex vivo responses were dominated by HLA-C-restricted CMV-specific TCR beta clonotypes.

The CDR3 extends over 14 amino acids. The germline V and J ends were trimmed by 10 bases and 2 bases, with 14 bases remaining between them. This clonotype has a count of ten or more. As yet, its antigen is unknown. TCRdb analysed the reads with MiXCR anew, one entry per CDR3 protein. This repertoire shows 100,000 to 120,000 distinct CDR3 sequences, around 31% found once; its top ten account for less than 45%. This TCR was recovered from a human donor in good health (CMV status not recorded). Some clones in this sample may be carry-over from other donors' samples. The sample consisted of CD8+ T cells from cultured PBMCs, taken from culture after CMV antigen stimulation. The V gene is TRBV12-3 or TRBV12-4, the J gene TRBJ2-2; maybe TRBD1 (5 bases). Written as DNA, the CDR3 is TGTGCCACCCGGTGGACACCTAACACCGGGGAGCTGTTTTTT. It yields the protein CATRWTPNTGELFF.